This T cell receptor (beta chain) was recorded in a study of shared clonotypes between healthy human individuals. Looking at the study overall: Per-donor plates numbered three CD4 naive, three CD4 memory, two CD8 naive and one CD8 memory.

Profiled with immunoSEQ multiplex PCR; TCRdb holds only in-frame clones, not every one. The profile shows 2 million to 2.5 million clones, roughly 92% of them singletons. Points on this clone: Antigen specificity is unknown.

J was trimmed by 4 bases and V by 1 base; bases with no gene match: 9. This CDR3 has 17 residues. Germline assignment: CDR1 SGHTA and CDR2 FQGNSA. Study results and caveats: Among donors, the sharing of clonotypes was expected to be influenced by sequencing depth.

The rearrangement joins TRBV7-2 to TRBJ2-1, with 8 bases aligning to TRBD1. The receptor was derived from a man between 18 and 29 years old in good health. Some clones in this sample may be carry-over from other donors' samples. What was sequenced was naive CD4+ T cells from PBMCs. Subset given: CD45RA+ positively selected. The CDR3 is CASSLVGSRGLYNEQFF. CDR3 sequence (DNA): TGTGCCAGCAGCTTAGTGGGTTCCAGGGGGCTATACAATGAGCAGTTCTTC.